This note documents a single TCR beta chain sequence. Just one base apart from a much larger clone, this may be a read error. The data belong to a study of patients and donors after allogeneic stem cell transplantation. Via MiXCR, TCRdb re-called the RT-PCR reads, giving one row per CDR3 protein. Here the sample spans 50,000 to 60,000 distinct CDR3 sequences, roughly 15% being singletons. Germline V CDR1 and CDR2: MNHEY, SVGAGI. This CDR3 is 18 amino acids long. The V end was cut by 0 bases, the J end by 10 bases, with 27 bases between. The chain employs TRBV6-5 and TRBJ1-2, with D tentatively TRBD1 (6 bases). This TCR came from a human donor who was either an allogeneic HSCT recipient or a stem cell or donor lymphocyte infusion donor (not recorded which). It is not recorded whose cells these are; they may come from a transplant donor. Specimen: blood, either unsorted or a sorted T cell fraction (not recorded which). Written as DNA, the CDR3 is TGTGCCAGCAGTTACTCGAATTTACGGGGGGCCCTAGTTATTGACTACACCTTC. It specifies CASSYSNLRGALVIDYTF.